One sample yielded the 18 T cell receptor beta chains listed below, sequenced in a study of CD8 T cell repertoires and HIV-1 epitope variants. Sequencing was performed with immunoSEQ multiplex PCR; in TCRdb, only in-frame clones are kept and a portion is missing. The data show approximately 6,000 clones, more than 50% seen once. Their antigens remain unidentified. The sample was cultured CD8+ T cells derived from PBMCs. Receptor source: a male donor with HIV.

This clone occurred once. This sequence joins TRBV6-6 and TRBJ2-1, with D possibly matching TRBD2 (5 bases). CDR1 is MNHNY, CDR2 SVGAGI, per germline (reference sequence). Trimming removed 4 bases at V and 4 bases at J, with 11 bases between. This CDR3 is 14 amino acids long. CDR3 region: CASSSPTIYNEQFF. The CDR3 DNA reads as TGTGCCAGCAGTTCCCCGACTATTTACAATGAGCAGTTCTTC.

The rearrangement uses TRBV27 and TRBJ2-1; possible D gene TRBD1, 6 bases. V was clipped by 10 bases and J by 15 bases, with 28 bases between them. CDR3 size: 14 residues. Germline loops: CDR1 MNHEY, CDR2 SMNVEV (reference sequence). The CDR3 DNA is TGTGCCACCAGAGGACAGACCGACGCCAGGCTATGGTTCTTC. It translates to CATRGQTDARLWFF.

The chain joins TRBV4-3 to TRBJ2-1; tentative D call: TRBD2 (6 bases). CDR3 length: 16 amino acids. Looked up from germline, CDR1 is LGHNA and CDR2 is YSLEER. V gave up 0 bases and J gave up 4 bases, with 13 bases separating them. The CDR3 region is CASSQDLAPLYNEQFF. CDR3 nucleotide sequence: TGCGCCAGCAGCCAAGACCTAGCGCCGTTATACAATGAGCAGTTCTTC.

The J gene is TRBJ2-2, the V gene TRBV11-2; D gene uncertain. CDR3 length: 14 residues. With 1 base removed from V and 6 bases from J, the gap between germline ends came to 9 bases. Germline assignment: CDR1 SGHAT and CDR2 FQNNGV. The CDR3 sequence: CASSLAWRPGELFF. CDR3 nucleotides: TGTGCCAGCAGCTTAGCGTGGCGGCCCGGGGAGCTGTTTTTT.

The chain is built from TRBV7-9 and TRBJ2-1, with 10 bases lining up with TRBD2. The V gene end was trimmed by 8 bases and the J gene end by 15 bases; junction bases not matched to a gene: 13. This CDR3 is 13 amino acids long. CDR1 and CDR2 from the germline V gene are SEHNR and FQNEAQ (reference sequence). The CDR3 loop reads CASLAPAGGPLFF. The CDR3 DNA reads TGTGCCAGCTTAGCCCCAGCGGGAGGGCCGTTGTTCTTC.

This rearrangement joins TRBV12-5 to TRBJ2-3; 8 bases map to TRBD1. The junction had 11 bases not matched to a gene; V was cut back by 2 bases and J by 1 base. The CDR3 consists of 18 residues. CDR1 is LGHNT and CDR2 is FRNRAP in the germline V gene. This CDR3 reads CASGLQTGEVLGTDTQYF. The CDR3 nucleotides are TGTGCTAGTGGTTTGCAGACAGGGGAAGTTTTGGGCACAGATACGCAGTATTTT.

The gene calls are TRBV9 and TRBJ2-3; 12 bases match TRBD2. Per the germline V gene, CDR1 is SGDLS and CDR2 is YYNGEE. V dropped 4 bases and J dropped 4; count of bases not matched to a gene: 10. The CDR3 covers 17 residues. The CDR3 region has the DNA TGTGCCAGCAGCCCCAGGGGCCCTAGCGGGGGGGCAGATACGCAGTATTTT. This gives the protein CASSPRGPSGGADTQYF.

The chain combines TRBV6-5 with TRBJ2-5; D is unresolved. Germline CDR1 and CDR2: MNHEY and SVGAGI. The CDR3 runs 14 residues. Deletions cut 6 bases from V and 0 bases from J, with 11 bases between. CDR3 nucleotide sequence: TGTGCCAGCAGAAGTACGGATGACCAAGAGACCCAGTACTTC. As protein: CASRSTDDQETQYF.

The J gene is TRBJ2-5, the V gene TRBV5-1; 9 nucleotides align to TRBD2. V dropped 5 bases and J dropped 4; count of bases not matched to a gene: 12. From germline, CDR1 is SGHRS and CDR2 YFSETQ. The CDR3 sequence is 16 residues long. CDR3 amino acids: CASSFYSGRRGETQYF. CDR3 sequence (DNA): TGCGCCAGCAGTTTTTATAGCGGGAGAAGGGGAGAGACCCAGTACTTC.

The chain carries TRBV7-6 and TRBJ2-1, with D possibly being TRBD1 (8 bases). Trimming cost V 3 bases and J 4 bases, with 13 bases left between them. CDR1 SGHVS and CDR2 FNYEAQ come from the germline V gene. The length of the CDR3 is 15 residues. The CDR3 region has the DNA TGTGCCAGCAGCTTGACACAGGGGGGGTACAATGAGCAGTTCTTC. As protein: CASSLTQGGYNEQFF. The whole variable domain, filled in from reference TRBV7-6 and TRBJ2-1, reads GAGVSQSPRYKVTKRGQDVALRCDPISGHVSLYWYRQALGQGPEFLTYFNYEAQQDKSGLPNDRFSAERPEGSISTLTIQRTEQRDSAMYRCASSLTQGGYNEQFFGPGTRLTVL.

V usage is TRBV6-5 and J usage is TRBJ2-5; D is undetermined. The CDR3 spans 15 residues. The V gene lost 8 bases and the J gene lost 2 bases, with 18 bases spanning the gap. Germline V gene sequence: CDR1 MNHEY, CDR2 SVGAGI. The CDR3 DNA follows: TGTGCCAGCTATAGCTCTGAGTTCCCGCAAGAGACCCAGTACTTC. It is translated as CASYSSEFPQETQYF.

The V call is TRBV6-1, the J call TRBJ2-7; no firm D call. This CDR3 is built from 12 residues. The V end lost 0 bases, the J end lost 0 bases, and 0 bases lay between the germline ends. Germline loops: CDR1 MNHNS, CDR2 SASEGT. The CDR3 region is CASSEASYEQYF. The CDR3 DNA is TGTGCCAGCAGTGAAGCCTCCTACGAGCAGTACTTC.

The V gene is TRBV19, the J gene TRBJ2-7; 8 bases map to TRBD2. The germline gives CDR1 LNHDA, CDR2 SQIVND (reference sequence). The CDR3 totals 16 residues. The J segment lost 7 bases and the V segment lost 2 bases, leaving 13 bases of the junction unmatched. Written as DNA, the CDR3 is TGTGCCAGTAGTATAACTAGCGGATTACTGGTTGGAGAGCAGTACTTC. The encoded protein is CASSITSGLLVGEQYF.

This chain connects TRBV19 to TRBJ1-5; TRBD1 might be the D (6 bases). V was clipped by 2 bases and J by 7 bases, with 21 bases between them. Germline CDR1 is LNHDA and CDR2 is SQIVND (reference sequence). The CDR3 totals 17 residues. DNA for the CDR3: TGTGCCAGTAGTATACGCGGTCATTTCGGGGGCGACCAGCCCCAGCATTTT. This encodes CASSIRGHFGGDQPQHF. Combining the CDR3 with reference TRBV19 and TRBJ1-5 gives the whole variable domain DGGITQSPKYLFRKEGQNVTLSCEQNLNHDAMYWYRQDPGQGLRLIYYSQIVNDFQKGDIAEGYSVSREKKESFPLTVTSAQKNPTAFYLCASSIRGHFGGDQPQHFGDGTRLSIL.

The V gene is TRBV10-2, the J gene TRBJ2-3; TRBD2 matches at 11 bases. V lost 2 bases and J lost 6; bases outside the gene matches: 4. The CDR3 is made up of 15 amino acids. CDR1 is WSHSY and CDR2 is SAAADI in the germline V gene. The CDR3 DNA reads as TGCGCCAGCAGTGAGATAGGACTAGCGGGCGATACGCAGTATTTT. Translation gives CASSEIGLAGDTQYF.

The chain recombines TRBV11-1 with TRBJ2-3, with unresolved D. CDR1 and CDR2 from the germline V gene are SGHAT and FQDESV (reference sequence). The CDR3 covers 15 residues. Trimming took off 1 base at V and 0 bases at J, with 8 bases between the two ends. DNA of the CDR3: TGTGCCAGCAGCTTAGGGGCGGATAGCACAGATACGCAGTATTTT. Translated, it gives CASSLGADSTDTQYF.

This rearrangement joins TRBV27 to TRBJ1-1; possible D gene TRBD1, 5 bases. From germline, CDR1 is MNHEY and CDR2 SMNVEV (reference sequence). The CDR3 runs to 15 residues. V lost 4 bases to trimming and J lost 1 base, with 13 bases between them. The CDR3 protein is CASSSSWGPNTEAFF. Here the CDR3 DNA reads TGTGCCAGCAGTTCAAGTTGGGGCCCGAACACTGAAGCTTTCTTT.

This clone has only a few counts. The chain is built from TRBV7-9 and TRBJ2-1; 10 bases fit TRBD2. Germline V gene sequence: CDR1 SEHNR, CDR2 FQNEAQ (reference sequence). V was pared by 2 bases and J by 7 bases, with 2 bases of the junction left unmatched. CDR3 length: 14 residues. The CDR3 is CASSLTGLANEQFF. The CDR3 coding sequence is TGTGCCAGCAGCTTAACGGGACTAGCGAATGAGCAGTTCTTC.